These 17 T cell receptor beta chains came from one sample sequenced in a study of T-cell memory formation after mild COVID-19. TCRdb recomputed calls from the 5' RACE reads with MiXCR, one row per CDR3 protein. The sample consists of roughly 450,000 distinct CDR3 sequences, around a sixth of them appearing once. The sample consisted of PBMCs or a T cell subset sorted from them (not recorded which). Every receptor here comes from an adult woman who had mild COVID-19 (a few samples of this study predate the infection). Cell type and time point are not known.

Written as DNA, the CDR3 is TGCAGCGTTGAGCGACAAACGCCCTACGAGCAGTACTTC. Encoded protein: CSVERQTPYEQYF. The chain carries TRBV29-1 and TRBJ2-7; D not certain. V was shortened by 3 bases and J by 2 bases, with 11 bases between the two germline ends. CDR3 length: 13 residues. The germline CDR1 and CDR2 sequences are SQVTM and ANQGSEA.

This clonotype was found a few times. The rearrangement joins TRBV12-3 or TRBV12-4 to TRBJ2-5, with a possible D match to TRBD2 (5 bases). Trimming left V 5 bases short and J 1 base short, with 20 bases between. The CDR3 extends over 17 amino acids. CDR3: CASSPRRLAVTQETQYF. The CDR3 DNA reads TGTGCCAGCAGTCCGCGTCGGCTAGCCGTTACCCAAGAGACCCAGTACTTC.

Ten or more counts support this clonotype. The genes are TRBV3-1 and TRBJ2-7, with TRBD2 matching 7 bases. V lost 5 bases to trimming and J lost 2 bases; unmatched junction nucleotides: 6. The CDR3 totals 14 residues. CDR1 is LGHDT, CDR2 YNNKEL, per germline (reference sequence). The CDR3 nucleotides are TGTGCCAGCAGCTCAACTAGCGCGGCCTACGAGCAGTACTTC. Its translation: CASSSTSAAYEQYF.

V gene TRBV7-2 combines with J gene TRBJ2-1; D call uncertain. With 1 base removed from V and 6 bases from J, the gap between germline ends came to 13 bases. Germline V CDR1 and CDR2: SGHTA, FQGNSA. This CDR3 comprises 15 residues. The CDR3 DNA is TGTGCCAGCAGCTTAGAAACGATCGCACTCAATGAGCAGTTCTTC. Translated: CASSLETIALNEQFF. Drawing the rest from reference TRBV7-2 and TRBJ2-1, the complete variable domain is GAGVSQSPSNKVTEKGKDVELRCDPISGHTALYWYRQSLGQGLEFLIYFQGNSAPDKSGLPSDRFSAERTGGSVSTLTIQRTQQEDSAVYLCASSLETIALNEQFFGPGTRLTVL.

This clonotype was detected ten times or more. The chain uses TRBV12-3 or TRBV12-4 and TRBJ2-7; 8 bases align to TRBD2. The CDR3 loop spans 13 amino acids. J gave up 3 bases and V 6 bases, and 4 bases lay outside the gene matches. CDR3 nucleotides: TGTGCCAGCAGGTCCGGGACTAGCTACGAGCAGTACTTC. Translation gives CASRSGTSYEQYF.

This clonotype was seen a few times. The CDR3 is CASSTTGWDSPLHF. CDR3 DNA sequence: TGTGCCAGTAGTACGACAGGGTGGGATTCACCCCTCCACTTT. V gene TRBV19 combines with J gene TRBJ1-6; 7 bases match TRBD1. The germline V gene has CDR1 LNHDA and CDR2 SQIVND (reference sequence). Trimming at V came to 4 bases and at J to 8 bases, leaving 5 bases not matched to a gene. The CDR3 covers 14 residues.

The chain is built from TRBV6-5 and TRBJ1-4; D might be TRBD1 (6 bases). V lost 6 bases and J lost 3, with 11 bases in between. CDR3 length equals 14 residues. Looked up from germline, CDR1 is MNHEY and CDR2 is SVGAGI. This CDR3 is CASRDSGANEKLFF. The DNA for the CDR3 is TGTGCCAGCAGGGATTCAGGGGCTAATGAAAAACTGTTTTTT.

V and J are TRBV20-1 and TRBJ1-2; tentatively, D is TRBD1 (6 bases). Between the trimmed V and J ends, which lost 4 bases and 0 bases, there was a span of 21 bases. The CDR3 contains 17 residues. Germline-derived CDR1 and CDR2 are DFQATT and SNEGSKA (reference sequence). The CDR3 bases are TGCAGTGCTATCCAAGGGGGGTCGAAAATCACTAACTATGGCTACACCTTC. Translated, it gives CSAIQGGSKITNYGYTF.

This clonotype was recorded many times. V usage is TRBV18 and J usage is TRBJ2-5; D uncertain. The CDR3 loop spans 13 amino acids. Trimming stripped 4 bases from V and 5 bases from J, with 11 bases between. Germline CDR1 and CDR2: KGHSH and LQKENI. The CDR3 DNA is TGTGCCAGCTCACGAAGGTTTAAGGAGACCCAGTACTTC. It is translated as CASSRRFKETQYF. Full variable domain (missing parts from reference TRBV18 and TRBJ2-5): NAGVMQNPRHLVRRRGQEARLRCSPMKGHSHVYWYRQLPEEGLKFMVYLQKENIIDESGMPKERFSAEFPKEGPSILRIQQVVRGDSAAYFCASSRRFKETQYFGPGTRLLVL.

This clonotype was seen more than once but under ten times. This chain connects TRBV5-5 to TRBJ2-7, with 11 positions matching TRBD2. The ends lost 4 bases at V and 9 bases at J; junction bases unmatched: 18. The CDR3 loop spans 17 amino acids. Germline CDR1 SGHKS, CDR2 YYEKEE (reference sequence). CDR3 nucleotides: TGTGCCAGCAGCACTAGCGGGAGAATTTTACGAGCATTCGGGCAGTACTTC. It is translated as CASSTSGRILRAFGQYF.

This clonotype was recorded only once. The chain couples TRBV4-2 to TRBJ2-7; D possibly corresponds to TRBD1 (6 bases). Per germline, CDR1 LGHNA and CDR2 YNFKEQ. The length of the CDR3 is 17 residues. The germline V and J ends were trimmed by 0 bases and 3 bases, with 18 bases remaining between them. DNA for the CDR3: TGTGCCAGCAGCCAAGACCTTCCCACGTGGGGGCACTACGAGCAGTACTTC. Protein: CASSQDLPTWGHYEQYF.

The DNA of the CDR3 is TGCGCCAGCAGCCAAGGCGAGGCAGTCATGAACACTGAAGCTTTCTTT. Translated: CASSQGEAVMNTEAFF. This chain links TRBV4-1 with TRBJ1-1; D is unclear. The CDR3 runs 16 residues. V lost 1 base and J lost 0, with 12 bases in between. Germline CDR1 reads MGHRA; CDR2 reads YSYEKL.

This clonotype was counted between two and nine times. The V and J genes are TRBV5-6 and TRBJ2-3; D is ambiguous. Germline CDR1 and CDR2: SGHDT and YYEEEE. The CDR3 is 14 amino acids. V lost 1 base, J lost 4 bases, and 10 bases lay in between. In DNA, the CDR3 is TGTGCCAGCAGCTTGAGTAGGGTACCAGATACGCAGTATTTT. It translates to CASSLSRVPDTQYF.

This clonotype was seen only a few times. The V call is TRBV6-5, the J call TRBJ2-5; tentatively, D is TRBD1 or TRBD2 (5 bases each). V lost 0 bases and J 9 bases, leaving 8 bases between the germline ends. Germline CDR1 is MNHEY and CDR2 is SVGAGI. This CDR3 is built from 12 residues. The CDR3 DNA reads TGTGCCAGCAGTTACTCAGGGACGGCCCAGTACTTC. It yields the protein CASSYSGTAQYF.

This chain links TRBV6-5 with TRBJ1-6; a weak D match, TRBD1 (6 bases). V was trimmed by 0 bases and J by 6 bases, leaving 9 bases between them. CDR3 length equals 15 residues. Per germline, CDR1 MNHEY and CDR2 SVGAGI. CDR3 sequence: CASSYSQGPNSPLHF. In nucleotides, the CDR3 is TGTGCCAGCAGTTACTCACAGGGCCCTAATTCACCCCTCCACTTT.

The rearrangement joins TRBV20-1 to TRBJ1-4, with TRBD1 matching over 7 bases. J gave up 10 bases and V 0 bases, and 8 bases lay outside the gene matches. This CDR3 contains 14 residues. Germline CDR1 and CDR2: DFQATT and SNEGSKA (reference sequence). The CDR3 spells CSAREDREGGKLFF. CDR3 sequence (DNA): TGCAGTGCTAGAGAAGACAGGGAGGGTGGAAAACTGTTTTTT.

The chain joins TRBV12-3 or TRBV12-4 to TRBJ1-5; 7 bases agree with TRBD1. The junction had 5 bases not matched to a gene; V was cut back by 6 bases and J by 0 bases. The length of the CDR3 is 15 residues. The CDR3 is CASRWGTDSNQPQHF. CDR3 DNA: TGTGCCAGCAGGTGGGGGACAGATAGCAATCAGCCCCAGCATTTT.